The 20 T cell receptor beta chains reported below all come from one sample, sequenced in a study of technical replicates of blood from a few donors. Profiled with immunoSEQ multiplex PCR; TCRdb holds only in-frame clones, not every one. The sample contains about 88,000 clones, roughly 94% of which appear only once. The sequencing sample was made of T cells isolated from PBMCs. Every receptor here comes from a human donor in good health.

This clone was detected only once. V is TRBV11-2 and J is TRBJ1-2, with 11 nucleotides matching TRBD1. Trimming at V came to 5 bases and at J to 0 bases, leaving 2 bases not matched to a gene. The germline CDR1 and CDR2 sequences are SGHAT and FQNNGV. CDR3 length equals 15 residues. For the CDR3, the DNA is TGTGCCAGCAGCCGGGACAGGGGGTCTAACTATGGCTACACCTTC. Protein product: CASSRDRGSNYGYTF.

This chain joins TRBV19 and TRBJ1-1; TRBD1 is a possible D gene (6 bases). Germline CDR1 and CDR2: LNHDA and SQIVND (reference sequence). Trimming removed 6 bases from V and 3 bases from J, with 14 bases in between. The CDR3 runs 14 residues. The CDR3 loop is CASRETGLDTEAFF. Written as DNA, the CDR3 is TGTGCCAGTAGAGAGACAGGATTGGACACTGAAGCTTTCTTT.

J is TRBJ2-3 and V is TRBV27; 9 nucleotides line up with TRBD2. The germline V gene has CDR1 MNHEY and CDR2 SMNVEV (reference sequence). The CDR3 spans 15 residues. Trimming at V came to 4 bases and at J to 4 bases, leaving 6 bases not matched to a gene. CDR3 sequence reads: CASSSMAGGADTQYF. CDR3 nucleotide sequence: TGTGCCAGCAGTTCCATGGCGGGAGGGGCAGATACGCAGTATTTT.

This chain links TRBV25-1 with TRBJ1-2; D is uncertain. The CDR3 sequence is 14 residues long. V dropped 1 base and J dropped 4 bases, with 10 bases sitting between them. Germline loops: CDR1 MGHDK, CDR2 SYGVNS. The CDR3 coding sequence is TGTGCCAGCAGTGAATTTGGCACCCTCTATGGCTACACCTTC. Translating gives CASSEFGTLYGYTF.

The chain couples TRBV9 to TRBJ2-1; D may be TRBD2 (5 bases). The CDR3 is 16 amino acids. V was cut by 3 bases and J by 0 bases, with 13 bases left in between. The germline V gene has CDR1 SGDLS and CDR2 YYNGEE. CDR3 DNA sequence: TGTGCCAGCAGCGCGATCCTGGGGAGCTCCTACAATGAGCAGTTCTTC. Encoded protein: CASSAILGSSYNEQFF.

This clone was seen once. The V call is TRBV14, the J call TRBJ2-7, with 7 bases matching TRBD2. Germline CDR1 and CDR2: SGHDN and FVKESK. The CDR3 contains 14 residues. V dropped 5 bases and J dropped 5; count of bases not matched to a gene: 9. DNA for the CDR3: TGTGCCAGCAGCGAAAGGGAGGGCAGCCACGAGCAGTACTTC. Protein sequence: CASSEREGSHEQYF.

V gene TRBV5-6 combines with J gene TRBJ2-3, with no clear D. Germline assignment: CDR1 SGHDT and CDR2 YYEEEE. The V gene lost 1 base and the J gene lost 4 bases, with 7 bases spanning the gap. The CDR3 extends over 13 amino acids. The DNA for the CDR3 is TGTGCCAGCAGCTTGTCAGATTCAGATACGCAGTATTTT. Residues: CASSLSDSDTQYF.

V and J are TRBV9 and TRBJ2-5; 10 nucleotides line up with TRBD2. Germline CDR1 is SGDLS and CDR2 is YYNGEE. V was clipped by 0 bases and J by 5 bases; unmatched bases: 10. The CDR3 extends over 17 amino acids. CDR3 coding DNA: TGTGCCAGCAGCGTAGATGAGCGGGAGGGCCTATTCGAGACCCAGTACTTC. This codes for CASSVDEREGLFETQYF.

The chain joins TRBV5-4 to TRBJ1-1; D is unclear. V gave up 0 bases and J gave up 1 base, with 7 bases separating them. The CDR3 runs to 14 residues. Germline values: CDR1 SGHNT, CDR2 YYREEE (reference sequence). As DNA, the CDR3 is TGTGCCAGCAGCTTGGCCGCGGGGAACACTGAAGCTTTCTTT. Translating it yields CASSLAAGNTEAFF.

The chain joins TRBV5-1 to TRBJ2-3, with 7 bases that match TRBD1. Looked up from germline, CDR1 is SGHRS and CDR2 is YFSETQ. V shed 4 bases, J shed 9 bases, and the junction held 11 bases outside the gene matches. This CDR3 region has 14 residues. The CDR3 sequence: CASSQTGSVYTQYF. The CDR3 DNA reads TGCGCCAGCAGCCAGACAGGGAGCGTTTACACGCAGTATTTT.

The V and J genes are TRBV7-8 and TRBJ2-7; no reliable D call. This CDR3 spans 13 amino acids. Per germline, CDR1 SGHVS and CDR2 FQNEAQ. The V end lost 5 bases, the J end lost 5 bases, and 13 bases lay between the germline ends. CDR3 DNA sequence: TGTGCCAGCAGCCCCCCGTTAGAAAACGAGCAGTACTTC. Amino acid sequence: CASSPPLENEQYF.

The chain combines TRBV5-1 with TRBJ1-1, with 7 bases identical to TRBD1. Germline trimming cut 4 bases from V and 2 bases from J; bases unmatched to any gene: 5. The CDR3 has 14 residues. Germline CDR1 SGHRS, CDR2 YFSETQ. The CDR3 nucleotides read TGCGCCAGCAGCACGGGACAGAGCAACACTGAAGCTTTCTTT. This translates into CASSTGQSNTEAFF.

This chain links TRBV28 with TRBJ2-7; D is unclear. From germline, CDR1 is MDHEN and CDR2 SYDVKM. Trimming shortened V by 3 bases and J by 2 bases, and 5 bases separated the two germline ends. The CDR3 totals 12 residues. The CDR3 bases are TGTGCCAGCAGTTTGGCAACCTACGAGCAGTACTTC. This encodes CASSLATYEQYF.

The V call is TRBV6-1, the J call TRBJ1-5; tentative D call: TRBD1 (6 bases). CDR3 length equals 16 residues. The V end was cut by 3 bases, the J end by 1 base, with 13 bases between. The V gene's germline CDR1 is MNHNS and CDR2 SASEGT. The CDR3 nucleotides read TGTGCCAGCAGTGAGCTGGGGGCTGGAAGCAATCAGCCCCAGCATTTT. Translation gives CASSELGAGSNQPQHF.

The chain couples TRBV7-3 to TRBJ2-3, with 10 bases aligning to TRBD2. Germline CDR1 and CDR2: SGHTA and FQGTGA. V trimming: 1 base; J trimming: 3 bases; junction bases outside the gene matches: 13. The CDR3 is 19 amino acids. CDR3 bases: TGTGCCAGCAGCTTAAGAGGGCGGAATCTAGCGGGAGATACAGATACGCAGTATTTT. This sequence encodes CASSLRGRNLAGDTDTQYF.

The chain has TRBV2 and TRBJ2-3; 14 nucleotides line up with TRBD2. CDR3 length: 16 amino acids. V shed 4 bases, J shed 5 bases, and the junction held 5 bases outside the gene matches. From germline, CDR1 is SNHLY and CDR2 FYNNEI. The CDR3 bases are TGTGCCAGCAGTGCCGGGACTAGCGGGAGTGGAGATACGCAGTATTTT. Its translation: CASSAGTSGSGDTQYF.

This chain joins TRBV7-6 and TRBJ1-4, with no clear D. The CDR3 is 13 amino acids. The germline gives CDR1 SGHVS, CDR2 FNYEAQ. The V end was cut by 5 bases, the J end by 5 bases, with 9 bases between. Written as DNA, the CDR3 is TGTGCCAGCAGCGAACATCTGAATGAAAAACTGTTTTTT. Translating it yields CASSEHLNEKLFF.

The chain is built from TRBV13 and TRBJ2-5; maybe TRBD1 (6 bases). The DNA end lines up better with TRBJ2-7; the J call may be wrong. The CDR3 is 15 residues long. In germline, CDR1 is PRHDT, CDR2 FYEKMQ (reference sequence). Here the CDR3 DNA reads TGTGCCAGCAGTCCTGACAGGCCCTCGACCTACGAGCAGTACTTC. This translates into CASSPDRPSTYEQYF.

J is TRBJ2-5 and V is TRBV6-6; 9 bases match TRBD2. The CDR3 is 13 residues long. V dropped 8 bases and J dropped 5; count of bases not matched to a gene: 6. Germline V gives CDR1 MNHNY, CDR2 SVGAGI (reference sequence). The CDR3 region has the DNA TGTGCCAGCGCTAGGACTAGCGCTGAGACCCAGTACTTC. This sequence encodes CASARTSAETQYF.

The rearrangement links TRBV27 to TRBJ2-5; 7 nucleotides line up with TRBD2. The CDR3 is 15 residues long. In germline, CDR1 is MNHEY, CDR2 SMNVEV (reference sequence). After removal of 10 bases from V and 2 bases from J, the junction contained 13 bases not matched to a gene. DNA of the CDR3: TGTGCCACCGGTTTCAGCGGGGCTTCACAAGAGACCCAGTACTTC. Its translation: CATGFSGASQETQYF.